These 5 T cell receptor beta chains were all obtained from the same sample, sequenced in a study of cytomegalovirus exposure and HLA in healthy donors. 60 Vbeta and 13 Jbeta primers were used in PCR. The table came from immunoSEQ multiplex PCR; TCRdb's copy has only in-frame clones and leaves some out. The sample has 150,000 to 200,000 clones, 70% to 85% seen once. The sequencing input was PBMCs. These receptors were obtained from a man aged 18 to 29 in good health and CMV-seronegative.

This rearrangement joins TRBV19 to TRBJ1-5; weak D call: TRBD1 (6 bases). The CDR3 has 13 residues. Germline CDR1 reads LNHDA; CDR2 reads SQIVND (reference sequence). Trimming pared 3 bases from V and 6 bases from J, leaving 9 bases between. The CDR3 DNA sequence: TGTGCCAGTAGTATGGGGGGGCTTCAGCCCCAGCATTTT. Its protein product is CASSMGGLQPQHF.

The DNA for the CDR3 is TGCGCCAGCAGCCCACGGATTCCGGGACAGGGAGGGCTTCGGGATGAGCAGTTCTTC. Protein product: CASSPRIPGQGGLRDEQFF. V usage is TRBV4-1 and J usage is TRBJ2-1, with 9 bases identical to TRBD1. Germline values: CDR1 MGHRA, CDR2 YSYEKL. J lost 8 bases, V lost 4 bases, and 21 bases had no gene match. CDR3 size: 19 residues.

This sequence joins TRBV4-1 and TRBJ1-2, with 10 bases that match TRBD1. CDR1 is MGHRA, CDR2 YSYEKL, per germline. V was clipped by 5 bases and J by 8 bases; unmatched bases: 11. The CDR3 is 15 amino acids. The CDR3 sequence: CASSDLGTGARGYTF. The CDR3 DNA reads as TGCGCCAGCAGCGATCTAGGGACAGGGGCACGAGGCTACACCTTC.

This chain links TRBV15 with TRBJ1-6, with D hard to call. Germline values: CDR1 LNHNV, CDR2 YYDKDF (reference sequence). The CDR3 is made up of 15 amino acids. Trimming stripped 6 bases from V and 7 bases from J, with 16 bases between. The CDR3 loop is CATRTGLLKNSPLHF. The CDR3 DNA reads TGTGCCACCAGAACGGGATTACTTAAGAATTCACCCCTCCACTTT.

This rearrangement joins TRBV28 to TRBJ2-7; D is undetermined. The CDR3 has 13 residues. V shed 8 bases and J shed 6 bases, with 17 bases lying between them. Germline lookup yields CDR1 MDHEN and CDR2 SYDVKM. The CDR3 coding sequence is TGTGCCAGCCGGCGCGGTTACGGATCCGAGCAGTACTTC. It is translated as CASRRGYGSEQYF.